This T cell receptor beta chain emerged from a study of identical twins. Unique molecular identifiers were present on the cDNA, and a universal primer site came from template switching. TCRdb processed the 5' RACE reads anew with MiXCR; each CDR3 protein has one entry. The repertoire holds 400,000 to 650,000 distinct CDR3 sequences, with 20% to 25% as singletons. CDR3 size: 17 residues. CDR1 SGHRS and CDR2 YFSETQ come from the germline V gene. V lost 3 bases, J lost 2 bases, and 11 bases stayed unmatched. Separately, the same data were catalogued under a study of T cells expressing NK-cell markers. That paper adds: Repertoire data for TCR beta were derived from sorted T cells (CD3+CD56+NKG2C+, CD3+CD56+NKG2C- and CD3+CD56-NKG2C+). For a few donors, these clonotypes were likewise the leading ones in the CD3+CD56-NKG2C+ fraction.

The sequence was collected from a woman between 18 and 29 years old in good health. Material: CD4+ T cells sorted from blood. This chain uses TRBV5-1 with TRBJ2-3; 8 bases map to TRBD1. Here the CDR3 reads CASSSHRGNKYTDTQYF. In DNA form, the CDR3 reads TGCGCCAGCAGCTCCCACAGGGGGAATAAATACACAGATACGCAGTATTTT.